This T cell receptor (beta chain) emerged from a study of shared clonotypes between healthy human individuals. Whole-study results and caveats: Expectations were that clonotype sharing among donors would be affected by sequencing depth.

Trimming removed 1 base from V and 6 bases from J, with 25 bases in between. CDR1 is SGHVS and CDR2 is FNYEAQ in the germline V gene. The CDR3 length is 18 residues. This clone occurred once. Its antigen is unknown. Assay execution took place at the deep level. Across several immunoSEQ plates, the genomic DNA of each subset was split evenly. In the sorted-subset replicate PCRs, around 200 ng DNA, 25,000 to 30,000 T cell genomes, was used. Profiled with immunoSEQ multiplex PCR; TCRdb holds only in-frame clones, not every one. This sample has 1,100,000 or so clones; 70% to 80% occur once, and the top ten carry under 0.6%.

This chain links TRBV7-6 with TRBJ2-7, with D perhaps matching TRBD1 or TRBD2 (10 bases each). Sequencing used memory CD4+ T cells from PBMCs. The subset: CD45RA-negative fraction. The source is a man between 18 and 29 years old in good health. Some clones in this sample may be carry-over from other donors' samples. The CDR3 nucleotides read TGTGCCAGCAGCTTAGTTGGGACAGGGGCTAGCGGGAGAGGCGAGCAGTACTTC. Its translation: CASSLVGTGASGRGEQYF.